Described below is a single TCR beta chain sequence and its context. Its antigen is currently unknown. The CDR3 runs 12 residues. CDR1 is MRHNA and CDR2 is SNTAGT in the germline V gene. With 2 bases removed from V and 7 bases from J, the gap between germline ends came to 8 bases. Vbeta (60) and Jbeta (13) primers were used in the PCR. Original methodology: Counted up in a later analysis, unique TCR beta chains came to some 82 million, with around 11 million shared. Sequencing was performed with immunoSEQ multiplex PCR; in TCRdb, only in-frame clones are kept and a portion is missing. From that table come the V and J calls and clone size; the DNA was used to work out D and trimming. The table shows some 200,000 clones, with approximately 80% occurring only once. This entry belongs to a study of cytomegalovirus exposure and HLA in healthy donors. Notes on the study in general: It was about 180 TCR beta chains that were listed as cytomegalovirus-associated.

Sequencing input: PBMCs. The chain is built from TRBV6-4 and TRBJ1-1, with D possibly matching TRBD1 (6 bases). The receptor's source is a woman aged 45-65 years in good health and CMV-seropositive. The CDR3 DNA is TGTGCCAGCAGTGACAGGGGGGGTGAAGCTTTCTTT. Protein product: CASSDRGGEAFF.